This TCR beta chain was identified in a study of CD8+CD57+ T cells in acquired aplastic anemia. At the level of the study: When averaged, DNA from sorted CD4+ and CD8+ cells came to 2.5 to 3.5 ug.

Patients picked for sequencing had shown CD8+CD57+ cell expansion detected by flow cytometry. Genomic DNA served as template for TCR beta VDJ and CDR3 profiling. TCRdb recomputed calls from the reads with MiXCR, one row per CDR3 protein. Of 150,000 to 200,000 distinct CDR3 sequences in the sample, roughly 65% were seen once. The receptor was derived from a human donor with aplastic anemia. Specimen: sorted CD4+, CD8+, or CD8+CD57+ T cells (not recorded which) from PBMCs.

In DNA form, the CDR3 reads TGCCAGCCCCCGGGTCAGGGGAACACTGAAGCTTTCTTT. Translating it yields CQPPGQGNTEAFF. The chain is built from TRBV29-1 and TRBJ1-1, with D possibly TRBD1 on 5 matching bases. The CDR3 runs 13 residues. Germline CDR1 is SQVTM and CDR2 is ANQGSEA.